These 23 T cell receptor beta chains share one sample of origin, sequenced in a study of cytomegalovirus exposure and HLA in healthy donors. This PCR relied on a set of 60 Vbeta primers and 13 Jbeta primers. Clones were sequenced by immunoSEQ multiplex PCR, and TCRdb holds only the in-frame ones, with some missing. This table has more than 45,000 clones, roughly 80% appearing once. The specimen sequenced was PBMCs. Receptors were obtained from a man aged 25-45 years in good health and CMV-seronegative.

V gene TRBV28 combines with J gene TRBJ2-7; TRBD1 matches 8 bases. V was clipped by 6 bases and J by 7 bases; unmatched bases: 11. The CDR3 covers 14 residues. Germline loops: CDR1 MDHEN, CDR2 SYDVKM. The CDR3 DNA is TGTGCCAGCAGCGCCGGGCAGGGGGCTGGGGAGCAGTACTTC. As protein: CASSAGQGAGEQYF.

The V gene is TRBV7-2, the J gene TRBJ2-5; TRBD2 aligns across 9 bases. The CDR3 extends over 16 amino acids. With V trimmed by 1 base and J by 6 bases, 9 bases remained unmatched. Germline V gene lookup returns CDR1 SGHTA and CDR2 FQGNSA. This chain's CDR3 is CASSLGASGDMKTQYF. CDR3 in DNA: TGTGCCAGCAGCTTAGGGGCTAGCGGGGACATGAAGACCCAGTACTTC.

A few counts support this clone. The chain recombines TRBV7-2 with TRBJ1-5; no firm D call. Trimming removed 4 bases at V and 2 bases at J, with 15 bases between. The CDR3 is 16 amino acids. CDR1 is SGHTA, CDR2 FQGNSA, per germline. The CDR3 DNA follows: TGTGCCAGCAGCTCCCAGGACTCCGCTGGCAATCAGCCCCAGCATTTT. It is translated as CASSSQDSAGNQPQHF.

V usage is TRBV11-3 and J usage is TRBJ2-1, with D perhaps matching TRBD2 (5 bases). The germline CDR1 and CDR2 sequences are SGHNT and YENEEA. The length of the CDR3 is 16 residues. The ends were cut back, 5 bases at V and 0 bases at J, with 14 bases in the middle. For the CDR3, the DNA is TGTGCCAGCAGCCCAGGAGGACCGAGCTCCTACAATGAGCAGTTCTTC. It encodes CASSPGGPSSYNEQFF.

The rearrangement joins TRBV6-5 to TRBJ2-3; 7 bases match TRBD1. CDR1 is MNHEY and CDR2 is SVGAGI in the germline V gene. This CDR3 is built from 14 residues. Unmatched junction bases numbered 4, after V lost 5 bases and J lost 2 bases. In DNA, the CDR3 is TGTGCCAGCAGTCCCACAGGGGTCACAGATACGCAGTATTTT. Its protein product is CASSPTGVTDTQYF.

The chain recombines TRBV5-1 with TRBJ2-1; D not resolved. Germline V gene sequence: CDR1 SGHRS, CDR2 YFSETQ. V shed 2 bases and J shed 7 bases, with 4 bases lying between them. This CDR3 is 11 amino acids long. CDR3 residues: CASSFSNEQFF. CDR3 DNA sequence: TGCGCCAGCAGCTTTAGTAATGAGCAGTTCTTC.

The DNA for the CDR3 is TGCGCCAGCAGTTTTGGCGGCAGGGAGGGATCACCCCTCCACTTT. Residues: CASSFGGREGSPLHF. The V and J genes are TRBV5-1 and TRBJ1-6, with a tentative D call TRBD1 (5 bases). Germline V gene lookup returns CDR1 SGHRS and CDR2 YFSETQ. The V gene lost 5 bases and the J gene lost 10 bases, with 19 bases spanning the gap. This CDR3 region has 15 residues.

CDR3 nucleotides: TGTGCCAGCAGCTGGGGGACTAGCGGGACCTCCTACGAGCAGTACTTC. Its translation: CASSWGTSGTSYEQYF. This chain joins TRBV13 and TRBJ2-7; 13 bases line up with TRBD2. CDR3 length: 16 residues. Germline V gene lookup returns CDR1 PRHDT and CDR2 FYEKMQ (reference sequence). V dropped 4 bases and J dropped 0; count of bases not matched to a gene: 3.

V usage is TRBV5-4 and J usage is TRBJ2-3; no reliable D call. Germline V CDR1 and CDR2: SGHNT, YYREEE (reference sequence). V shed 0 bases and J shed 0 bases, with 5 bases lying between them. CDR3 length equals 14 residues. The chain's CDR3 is CASSLDLSTDTQYF. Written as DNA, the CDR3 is TGTGCCAGCAGCTTGGACTTAAGCACAGATACGCAGTATTTT.

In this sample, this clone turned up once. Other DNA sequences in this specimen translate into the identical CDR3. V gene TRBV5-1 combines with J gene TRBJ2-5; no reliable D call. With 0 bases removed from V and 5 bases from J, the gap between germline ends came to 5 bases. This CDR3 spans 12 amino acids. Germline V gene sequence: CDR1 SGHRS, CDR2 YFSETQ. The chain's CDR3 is CASSLAGETQYF. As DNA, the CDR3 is TGCGCCAGCAGCTTGGCCGGGGAGACCCAGTACTTC.

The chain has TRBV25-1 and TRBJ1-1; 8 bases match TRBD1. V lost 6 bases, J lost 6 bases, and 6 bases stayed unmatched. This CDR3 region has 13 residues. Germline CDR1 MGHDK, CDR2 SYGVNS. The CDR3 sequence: CASSSTGVAEAFF. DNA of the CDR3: TGTGCCAGCAGCTCGACAGGGGTAGCTGAAGCTTTCTTT.

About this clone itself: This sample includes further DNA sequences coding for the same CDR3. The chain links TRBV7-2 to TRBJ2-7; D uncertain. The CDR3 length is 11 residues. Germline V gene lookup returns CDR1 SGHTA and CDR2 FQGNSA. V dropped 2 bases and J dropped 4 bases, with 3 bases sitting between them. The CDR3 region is CASSLRYEQYF. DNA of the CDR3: TGTGCCAGCAGCTTACGTTACGAGCAGTACTTC.

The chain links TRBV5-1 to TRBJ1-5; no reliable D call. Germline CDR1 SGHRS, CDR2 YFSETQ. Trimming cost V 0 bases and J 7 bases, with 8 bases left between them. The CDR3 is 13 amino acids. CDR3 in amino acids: CASSLAGEQPQHF. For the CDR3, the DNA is TGCGCCAGCAGCTTGGCCGGGGAACAGCCCCAGCATTTT.

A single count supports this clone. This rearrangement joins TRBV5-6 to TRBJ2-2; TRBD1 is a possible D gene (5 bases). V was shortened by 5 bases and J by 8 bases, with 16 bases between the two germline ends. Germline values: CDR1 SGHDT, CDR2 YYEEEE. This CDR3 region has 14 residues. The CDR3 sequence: CASRKLGRGGELFF. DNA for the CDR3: TGTGCCAGCAGAAAGCTGGGGCGTGGGGGGGAGCTGTTTTTT.

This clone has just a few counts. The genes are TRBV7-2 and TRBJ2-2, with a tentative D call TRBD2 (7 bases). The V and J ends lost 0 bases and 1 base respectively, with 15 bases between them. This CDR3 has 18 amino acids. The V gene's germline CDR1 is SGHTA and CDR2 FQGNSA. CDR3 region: CASSLARGGRGNTGELFF. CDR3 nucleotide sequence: TGTGCCAGCAGCTTAGCAAGAGGGGGGAGGGGGAACACCGGGGAGCTGTTTTTT. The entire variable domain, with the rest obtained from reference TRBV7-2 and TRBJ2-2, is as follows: GAGVSQSPSNKVTEKGKDVELRCDPISGHTALYWYRQSLGQGLEFLIYFQGNSAPDKSGLPSDRFSAERTGGSVSTLTIQRTQQEDSAVYLCASSLARGGRGNTGELFFGEGSRLTVL.

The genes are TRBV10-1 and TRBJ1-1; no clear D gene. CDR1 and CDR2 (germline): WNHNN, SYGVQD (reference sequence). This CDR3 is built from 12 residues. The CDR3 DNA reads TGCGCACTAAAAGAGATGAACACTGAAGCTTTCTTT. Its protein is CALKEMNTEAFF.

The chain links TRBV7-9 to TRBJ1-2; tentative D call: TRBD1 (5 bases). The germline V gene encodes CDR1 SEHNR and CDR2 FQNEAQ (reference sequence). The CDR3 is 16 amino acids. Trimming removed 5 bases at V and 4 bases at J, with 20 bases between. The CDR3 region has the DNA TGTGCCAGCAGCCCGACGACTTCCGGGGGGTCCTATGGCTACACCTTC. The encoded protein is CASSPTTSGGSYGYTF.

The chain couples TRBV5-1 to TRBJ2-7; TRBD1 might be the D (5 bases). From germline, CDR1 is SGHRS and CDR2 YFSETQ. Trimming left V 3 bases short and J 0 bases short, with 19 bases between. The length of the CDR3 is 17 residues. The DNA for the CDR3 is TGCGCCAGCAGCTCCGACAGCCCAGGTTCCTTCTCCTACGAGCAGTACTTC. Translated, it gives CASSSDSPGSFSYEQYF.

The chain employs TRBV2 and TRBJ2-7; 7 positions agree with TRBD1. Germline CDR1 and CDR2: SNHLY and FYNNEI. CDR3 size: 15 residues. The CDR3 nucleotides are TGTGCTATCAGGGGGAATGGAGCTCTTCGATACGAGCAGTACTTC. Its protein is CAIRGNGALRYEQYF.

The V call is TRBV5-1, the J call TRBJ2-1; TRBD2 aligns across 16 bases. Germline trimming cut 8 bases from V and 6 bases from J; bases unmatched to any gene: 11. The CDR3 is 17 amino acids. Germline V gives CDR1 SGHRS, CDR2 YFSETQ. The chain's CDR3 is CASLPGLAGGRFNEQFF. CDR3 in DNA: TGCGCCAGTCTCCCGGGACTAGCGGGGGGGCGGTTCAATGAGCAGTTCTTC.

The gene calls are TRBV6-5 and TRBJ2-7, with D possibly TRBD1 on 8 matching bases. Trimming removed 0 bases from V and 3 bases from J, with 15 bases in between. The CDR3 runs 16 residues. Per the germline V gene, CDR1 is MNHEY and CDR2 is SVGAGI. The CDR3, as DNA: TGTGCCAGCAGTTACTCTGTACAGGGGGAGGGCTACGAGCAGTACTTC. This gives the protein CASSYSVQGEGYEQYF.

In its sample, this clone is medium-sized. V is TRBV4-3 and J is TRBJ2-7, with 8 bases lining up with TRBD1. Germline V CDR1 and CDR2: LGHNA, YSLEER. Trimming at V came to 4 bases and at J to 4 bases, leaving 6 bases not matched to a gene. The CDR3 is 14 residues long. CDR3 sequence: CASSRGQGRYEQYF. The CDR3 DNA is TGCGCCAGCAGCCGTGGACAGGGAAGGTACGAGCAGTACTTC.

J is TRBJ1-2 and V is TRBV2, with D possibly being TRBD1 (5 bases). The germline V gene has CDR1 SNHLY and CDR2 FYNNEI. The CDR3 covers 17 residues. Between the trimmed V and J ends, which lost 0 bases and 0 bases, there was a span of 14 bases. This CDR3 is CASSEAQGRLANYGYTF. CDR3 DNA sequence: TGTGCCAGCAGTGAAGCGCAGGGCAGATTAGCTAACTATGGCTACACCTTC.